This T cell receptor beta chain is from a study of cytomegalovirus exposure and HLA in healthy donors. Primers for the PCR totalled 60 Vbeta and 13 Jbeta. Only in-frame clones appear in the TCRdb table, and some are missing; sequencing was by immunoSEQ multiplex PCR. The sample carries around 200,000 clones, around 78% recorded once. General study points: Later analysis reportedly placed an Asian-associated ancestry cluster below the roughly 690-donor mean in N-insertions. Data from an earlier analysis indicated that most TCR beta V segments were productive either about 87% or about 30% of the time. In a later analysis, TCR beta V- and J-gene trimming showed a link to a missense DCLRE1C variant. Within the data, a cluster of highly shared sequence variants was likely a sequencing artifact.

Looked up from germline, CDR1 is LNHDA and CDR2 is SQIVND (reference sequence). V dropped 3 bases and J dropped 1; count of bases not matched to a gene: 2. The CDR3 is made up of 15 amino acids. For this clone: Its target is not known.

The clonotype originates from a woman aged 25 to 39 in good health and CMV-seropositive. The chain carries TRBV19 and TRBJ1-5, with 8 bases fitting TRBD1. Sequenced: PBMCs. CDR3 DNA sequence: TGTGCCAGTAGTATTCAGGGGGCGAGCAATCAGCCCCAGCATTTT. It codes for CASSIQGASNQPQHF.